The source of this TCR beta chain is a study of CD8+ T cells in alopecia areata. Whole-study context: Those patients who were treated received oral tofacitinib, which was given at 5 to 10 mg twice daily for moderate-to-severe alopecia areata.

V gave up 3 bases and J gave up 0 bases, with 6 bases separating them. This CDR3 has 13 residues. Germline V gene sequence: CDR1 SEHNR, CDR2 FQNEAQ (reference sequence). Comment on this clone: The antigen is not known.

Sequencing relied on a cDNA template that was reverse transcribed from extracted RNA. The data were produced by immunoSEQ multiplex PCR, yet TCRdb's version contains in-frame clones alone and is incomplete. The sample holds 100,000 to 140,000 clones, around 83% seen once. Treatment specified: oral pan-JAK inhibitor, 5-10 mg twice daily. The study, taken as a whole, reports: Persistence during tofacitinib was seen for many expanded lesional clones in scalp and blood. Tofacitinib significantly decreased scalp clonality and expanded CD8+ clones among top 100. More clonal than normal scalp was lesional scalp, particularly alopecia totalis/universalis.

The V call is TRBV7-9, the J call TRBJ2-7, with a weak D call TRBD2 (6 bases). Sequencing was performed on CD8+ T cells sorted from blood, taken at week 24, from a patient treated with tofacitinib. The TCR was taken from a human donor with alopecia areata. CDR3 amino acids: CASSFGGSYEQYF. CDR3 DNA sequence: TGTGCCAGCAGCTTCGGGGGCTCCTACGAGCAGTACTTC.